What follows describes a single T cell receptor beta chain. The data are from a study of T cell responses to AZD1222 COVID-19 vaccine. Germline values: CDR1 SGDLS, CDR2 YYNGEE. The CDR3 has 15 amino acids. J was trimmed by 2 bases and V by 0 bases; bases with no gene match: 1. Generated by immunoSEQ multiplex PCR, the TCRdb table keeps only in-frame clones and is missing some. The data hold approximately 80,000 clones, with just over 90% observed a single time. V and J are TRBV9 and TRBJ2-7; 11 bases match TRBD2. The starting material was peripheral blood, obtained 28 days after the second AZD1222 dose. This clonotype originated in an adult who received the AZD1222 COVID-19 vaccine. The CDR3 loop is CASSVDSGRAYEQYF. CDR3 DNA sequence: TGTGCCAGCAGCGTAGATAGCGGGAGGGCCTACGAGCAGTACTTC.